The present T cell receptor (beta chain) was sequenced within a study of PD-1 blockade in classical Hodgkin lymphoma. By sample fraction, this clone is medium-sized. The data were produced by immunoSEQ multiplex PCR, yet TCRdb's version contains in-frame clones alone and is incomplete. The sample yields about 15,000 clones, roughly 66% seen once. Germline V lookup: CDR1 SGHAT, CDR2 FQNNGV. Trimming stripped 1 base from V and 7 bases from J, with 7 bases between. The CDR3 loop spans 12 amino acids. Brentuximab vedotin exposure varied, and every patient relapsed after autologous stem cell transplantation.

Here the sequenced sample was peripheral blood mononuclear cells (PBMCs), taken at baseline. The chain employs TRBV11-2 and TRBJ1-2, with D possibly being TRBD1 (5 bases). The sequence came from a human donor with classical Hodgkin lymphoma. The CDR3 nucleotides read TGTGCCAGCAGCTTAGGACAGATTGGCTACACCTTC. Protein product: CASSLGQIGYTF.